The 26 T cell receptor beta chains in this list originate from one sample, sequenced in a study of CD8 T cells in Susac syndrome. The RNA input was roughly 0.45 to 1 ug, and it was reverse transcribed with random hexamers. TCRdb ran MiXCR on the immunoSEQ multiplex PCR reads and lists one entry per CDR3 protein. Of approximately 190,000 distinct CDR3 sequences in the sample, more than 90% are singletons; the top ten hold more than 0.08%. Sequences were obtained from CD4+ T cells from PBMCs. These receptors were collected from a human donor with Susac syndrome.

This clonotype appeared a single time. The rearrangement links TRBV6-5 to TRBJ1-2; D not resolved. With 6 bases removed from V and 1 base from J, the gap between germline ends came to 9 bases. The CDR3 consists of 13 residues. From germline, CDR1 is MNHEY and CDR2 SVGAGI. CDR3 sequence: CASRKGLNYGYTF. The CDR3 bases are TGTGCCAGCAGGAAGGGCCTTAACTATGGCTACACCTTC.

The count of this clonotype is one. CDR3 loop: CASSLAGANYGYTF. The CDR3 DNA is TGTGCCAGCAGTTTAGCGGGGGCGAACTATGGCTACACCTTC. V is TRBV12-3 or TRBV12-4 and J is TRBJ1-2; a weak D match, TRBD1 (6 bases). V was clipped by 0 bases and J by 2 bases, with 7 bases between them. This CDR3 contains 14 residues.

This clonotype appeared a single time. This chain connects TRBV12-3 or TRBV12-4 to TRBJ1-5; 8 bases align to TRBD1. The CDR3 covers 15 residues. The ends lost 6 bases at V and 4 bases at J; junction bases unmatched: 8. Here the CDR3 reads CASSPHRGGNQPQHF. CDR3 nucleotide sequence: TGTGCCAGCAGCCCCCACAGGGGGGGAAATCAGCCCCAGCATTTT.

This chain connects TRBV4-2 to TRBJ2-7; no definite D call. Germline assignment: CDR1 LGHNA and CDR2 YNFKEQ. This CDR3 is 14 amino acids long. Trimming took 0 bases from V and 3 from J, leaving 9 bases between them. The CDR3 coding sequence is TGTGCCAGCAGCCAAGAAATGGAAGACTACGAGCAGTACTTC. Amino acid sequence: CASSQEMEDYEQYF.

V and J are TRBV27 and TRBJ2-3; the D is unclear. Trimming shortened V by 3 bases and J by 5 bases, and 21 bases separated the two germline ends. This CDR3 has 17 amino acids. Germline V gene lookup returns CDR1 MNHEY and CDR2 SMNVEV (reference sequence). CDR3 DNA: TGTGCCAGCAGTTTTTACCTAGATCGACTTGAAGGAGATACGCAGTATTTT. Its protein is CASSFYLDRLEGDTQYF.

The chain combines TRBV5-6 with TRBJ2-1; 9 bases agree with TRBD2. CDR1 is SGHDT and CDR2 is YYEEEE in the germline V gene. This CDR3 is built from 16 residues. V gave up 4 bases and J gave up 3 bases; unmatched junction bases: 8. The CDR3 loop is CASSAALAGFYNEQFF. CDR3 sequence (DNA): TGTGCCAGCAGCGCCGCTCTAGCGGGGTTCTACAATGAGCAGTTCTTC.

The CDR3 nucleotides are TGTGCCAGCAGCCCGGGGGGACAGGGTAATTCACCCCTCCACTTT. As protein: CASSPGGQGNSPLHF. V is TRBV7-2 and J is TRBJ1-6; 9 nucleotides line up with TRBD1. Trimming took 5 bases from V and 6 from J; bases not matched to a gene: 5. This CDR3 is 15 amino acids long. CDR1 is SGHTA and CDR2 is FQGNSA in the germline V gene. The complete variable domain, with remaining parts taken from reference TRBV7-2 and TRBJ1-6, reads GAGVSQSPSNKVTEKGKDVELRCDPISGHTALYWYRQSLGQGLEFLIYFQGNSAPDKSGLPSDRFSAERTGGSVSTLTIQRTQQEDSAVYLCASSPGGQGNSPLHFGNGTRLTVT.

This chain's CDR3 is CATSDWGQEGANTGELFF. CDR3 bases: TGTGCCACCAGTGATTGGGGACAGGAAGGGGCGAACACCGGGGAGCTGTTTTTT. The chain couples TRBV24-1 to TRBJ2-2, with 8 bases matching TRBD1. Germline-derived CDR1 and CDR2 are KGHDR and SFDVKD. The CDR3 totals 18 residues. Unmatched junction bases numbered 7, after V lost 2 bases and J lost 0 bases.

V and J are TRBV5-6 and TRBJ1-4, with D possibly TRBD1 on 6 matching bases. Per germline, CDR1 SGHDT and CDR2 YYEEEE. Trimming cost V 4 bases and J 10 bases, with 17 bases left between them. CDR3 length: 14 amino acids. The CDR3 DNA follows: TGTGCCAGCAGCCCCCCCCAGGGGAGGGGAAAACTGTTTTTT. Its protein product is CASSPPQGRGKLFF. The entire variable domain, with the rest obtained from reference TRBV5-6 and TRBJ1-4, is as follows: DAGVTQSPTHLIKTRGQQVTLRCSPKSGHDTVSWYQQALGQGPQFIFQYYEEEERQRGNFPDRFSGHQFPNYSSELNVNALLLGDSALYLCASSPPQGRGKLFFGSGTQLSVL.

Here the CDR3 DNA reads TGTGCCAGCAGTGAAGGAAGTCGCGAGTACTTC. Translation gives CASSEGSREYF. The chain recombines TRBV6-1 with TRBJ2-5; no definite D call. Germline V gene lookup returns CDR1 MNHNS and CDR2 SASEGT. V was cut by 1 base and J by 12 bases, with 9 bases left in between. The CDR3 sequence is 11 residues long.

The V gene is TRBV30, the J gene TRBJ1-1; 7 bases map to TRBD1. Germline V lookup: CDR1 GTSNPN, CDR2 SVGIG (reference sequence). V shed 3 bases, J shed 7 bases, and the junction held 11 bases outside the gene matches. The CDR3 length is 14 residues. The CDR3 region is CAWRSDREGNEAFF. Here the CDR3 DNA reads TGTGCCTGGAGGTCCGACAGGGAAGGGAATGAAGCTTTCTTT.

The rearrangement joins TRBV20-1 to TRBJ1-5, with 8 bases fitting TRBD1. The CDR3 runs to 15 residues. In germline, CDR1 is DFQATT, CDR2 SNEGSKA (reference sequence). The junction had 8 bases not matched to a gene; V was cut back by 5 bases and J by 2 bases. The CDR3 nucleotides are TGCAGTGCTCTACCCGGACAGGGTGGCAATCAGCCCCAGCATTTT. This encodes CSALPGQGGNQPQHF.

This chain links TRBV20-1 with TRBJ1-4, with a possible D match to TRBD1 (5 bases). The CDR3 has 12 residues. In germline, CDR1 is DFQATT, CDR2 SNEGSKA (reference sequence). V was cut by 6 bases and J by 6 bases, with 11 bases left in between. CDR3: CSAKRGDEKLFF. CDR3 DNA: TGCAGTGCAAAAAGAGGGGATGAAAAACTGTTTTTT.

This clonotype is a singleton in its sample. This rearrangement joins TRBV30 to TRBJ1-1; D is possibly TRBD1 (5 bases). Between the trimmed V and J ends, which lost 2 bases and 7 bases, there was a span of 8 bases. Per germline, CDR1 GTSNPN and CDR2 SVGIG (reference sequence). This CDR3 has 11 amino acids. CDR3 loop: CAWSRTSEAFF. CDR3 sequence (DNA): TGTGCCTGGAGTAGGACAAGTGAAGCTTTCTTT. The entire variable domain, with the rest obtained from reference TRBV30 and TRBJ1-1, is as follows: SQTIHQWPATLVQPVGSPLSLECTVEGTSNPNLYWYRQAAGRGLQLLFYSVGIGQISSEVPQNLSASRPQDRQFILSSKKLLLSDSGFYLCAWSRTSEAFFGQGTRLTVV.

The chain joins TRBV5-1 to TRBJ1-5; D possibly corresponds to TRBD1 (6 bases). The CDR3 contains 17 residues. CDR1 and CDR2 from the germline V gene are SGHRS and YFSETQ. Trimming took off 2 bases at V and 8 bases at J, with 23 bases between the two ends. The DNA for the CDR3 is TGCGCCAGCAGCTTATTTCGTTGGACAGTCCTTAGGGAGCCCCAGCATTTT. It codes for CASSLFRWTVLREPQHF.

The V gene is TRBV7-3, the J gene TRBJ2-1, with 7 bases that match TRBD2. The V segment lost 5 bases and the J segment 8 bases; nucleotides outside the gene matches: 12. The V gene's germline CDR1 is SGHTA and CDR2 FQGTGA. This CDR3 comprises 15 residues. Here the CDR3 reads CASSAFAGVLYEQFF. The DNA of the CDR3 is TGTGCCAGCAGCGCCTTTGCGGGGGTTTTGTATGAGCAGTTCTTC. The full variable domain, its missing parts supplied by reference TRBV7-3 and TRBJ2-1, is GAGVSQTPSNKVTEKGKYVELRCDPISGHTALYWYRQSLGQGPEFLIYFQGTGAADDSGLPNDRFFAVRPEGSVSTLKIQRTERGDSAVYLCASSAFAGVLYEQFFGPGTRLTVL.

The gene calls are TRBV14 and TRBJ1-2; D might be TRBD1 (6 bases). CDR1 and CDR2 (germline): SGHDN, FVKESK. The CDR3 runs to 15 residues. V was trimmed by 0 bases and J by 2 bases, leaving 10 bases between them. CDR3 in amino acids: CASSQEQGGNYGYTF. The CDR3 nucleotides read TGTGCCAGCAGCCAAGAACAGGGAGGAAACTATGGCTACACCTTC.

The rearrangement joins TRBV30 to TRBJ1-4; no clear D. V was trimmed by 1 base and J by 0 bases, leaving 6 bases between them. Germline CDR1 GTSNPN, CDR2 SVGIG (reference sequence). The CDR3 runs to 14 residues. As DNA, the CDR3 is TGTGCCTGGAGTGACGGGTCAACTAATGAAAAACTGTTTTTT. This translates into CAWSDGSTNEKLFF.

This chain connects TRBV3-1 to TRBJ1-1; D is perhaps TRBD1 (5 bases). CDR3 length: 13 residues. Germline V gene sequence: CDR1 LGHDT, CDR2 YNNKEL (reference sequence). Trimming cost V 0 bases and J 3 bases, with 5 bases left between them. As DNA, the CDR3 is TGTGCCAGCAGCCAAGAAGGGGACACTGAAGCTTTCTTT. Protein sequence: CASSQEGDTEAFF.

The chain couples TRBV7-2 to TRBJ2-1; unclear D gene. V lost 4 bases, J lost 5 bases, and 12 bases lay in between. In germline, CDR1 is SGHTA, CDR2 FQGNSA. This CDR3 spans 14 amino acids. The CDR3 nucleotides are TGTGCCAGCAGCTCCAGTCGGGTCCACAATGAGCAGTTCTTC. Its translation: CASSSSRVHNEQFF.

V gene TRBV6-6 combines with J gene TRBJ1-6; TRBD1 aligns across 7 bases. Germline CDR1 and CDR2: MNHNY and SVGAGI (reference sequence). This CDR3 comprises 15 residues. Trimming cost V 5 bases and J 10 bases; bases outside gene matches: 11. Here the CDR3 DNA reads TGTGCCAGCAGTCGACAGGGCGAGCCGGAATCACCCCTCCACTTT. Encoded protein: CASSRQGEPESPLHF.

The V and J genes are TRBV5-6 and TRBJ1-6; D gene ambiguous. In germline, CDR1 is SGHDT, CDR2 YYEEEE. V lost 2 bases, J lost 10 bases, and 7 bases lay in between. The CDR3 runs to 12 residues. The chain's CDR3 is CASSLDPSPLHF. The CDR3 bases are TGTGCCAGCAGCTTAGATCCCTCACCCCTCCACTTT.

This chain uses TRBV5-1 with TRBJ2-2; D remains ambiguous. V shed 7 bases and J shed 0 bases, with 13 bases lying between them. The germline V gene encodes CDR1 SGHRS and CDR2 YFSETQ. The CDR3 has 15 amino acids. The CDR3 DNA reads TGCGCCAGCTTCCTAGATCTCTCGAACACCGGGGAGCTGTTTTTT. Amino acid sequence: CASFLDLSNTGELFF.

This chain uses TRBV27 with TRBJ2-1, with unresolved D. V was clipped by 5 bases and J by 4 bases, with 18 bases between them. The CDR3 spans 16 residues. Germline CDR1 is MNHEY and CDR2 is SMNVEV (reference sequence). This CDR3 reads CASSRATPSPYNEQFF. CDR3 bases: TGTGCCAGCAGTAGGGCGACTCCGAGCCCTTACAATGAGCAGTTCTTC.

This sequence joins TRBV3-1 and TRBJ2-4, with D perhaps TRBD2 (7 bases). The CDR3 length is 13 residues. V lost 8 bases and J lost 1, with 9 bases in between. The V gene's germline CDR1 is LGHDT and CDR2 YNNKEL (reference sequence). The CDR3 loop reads CASRGAAKNIQYF. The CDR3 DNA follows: TGTGCCAGCCGGGGGGCCGCCAAAAACATTCAGTACTTC.

The CDR3: CASSRGQGAYSGNTIYF. Here the CDR3 DNA reads TGTGCCAGCAGCCGAGGACAGGGCGCCTACTCTGGAAACACCATATATTTT. V gene TRBV3-1 combines with J gene TRBJ1-3; TRBD1 agrees at 8 bases. CDR3 length: 17 residues. V was pared by 4 bases and J by 0 bases, with 8 bases of the junction left unmatched. The germline CDR1 and CDR2 sequences are LGHDT and YNNKEL (reference sequence).